This TCR beta chain was identified in a study of T cell changes during pregnancy in multiple sclerosis. The method was immunoSEQ multiplex PCR; TCRdb's version includes in-frame clones alone and lacks a portion of them. The sample has over 50,000 clones; around 90% are singletons. This CDR3 contains 14 residues. CDR1 is MNHEY and CDR2 is SMNVEV in the germline V gene (reference sequence). V lost 1 base to trimming and J lost 1 base, with 4 bases between them. The receptor's source is a female donor with multiple sclerosis, enrolled in a pregnancy study. Here the sequenced sample was peripheral blood, taken in the first trimester of pregnancy. V is TRBV27 and J is TRBJ2-2; D remains ambiguous. The chain's CDR3 is CASSLFWNTGELFF. As DNA, the CDR3 is TGTGCCAGCAGTTTATTCTGGAACACCGGGGAGCTGTTTTTT.